These 20 T cell receptor beta chains were all obtained from the same sample, sequenced in a study of somatic mutations in cytotoxic T cells in rheumatoid arthritis. Assay: immunoSEQ multiplex PCR; the TCRdb copy retains only in-frame clones and omits some. The repertoire has about 20,000 clones, almost 85% of them found once; the top ten carry 8.9%. Material: CD8+ T cells sorted from blood. The source of these receptors is an adult with rheumatoid arthritis.

J is TRBJ2-7 and V is TRBV11-2; a possible D gene is TRBD2 (6 bases). The germline V and J ends were trimmed by 1 base and 4 bases, with 8 bases remaining between them. The CDR3 has 13 amino acids. CDR1 SGHAT and CDR2 FQNNGV come from the germline V gene. CDR3 sequence: CASSLAGEYEQYF. The CDR3 nucleotides are TGTGCCAGCAGCTTAGCGGGAGAATACGAGCAGTACTTC.

This clone is medium-sized. V and J are TRBV6-1 and TRBJ1-4; D is possibly TRBD1 (6 bases). The CDR3 is made up of 13 amino acids. Germline lookup yields CDR1 MNHNS and CDR2 SASEGT. Trimming left V 1 base short and J 12 bases short, with 12 bases between. For the CDR3, the DNA is TGTGCCAGCAGTGAAGGACAGGAGATGGAACTGTTTTTT. This translates into CASSEGQEMELFF.

The V call is TRBV27, the J call TRBJ2-7; D unresolved. Per the germline V gene, CDR1 is MNHEY and CDR2 is SMNVEV (reference sequence). Trimming took off 5 bases at V and 0 bases at J, with 14 bases between the two ends. The CDR3 is 15 amino acids. CDR3 in DNA: TGTGCCAGCAGTCTACGGGTACGAACCTCCTACGAGCAGTACTTC. It translates to CASSLRVRTSYEQYF.

V usage is TRBV7-9 and J usage is TRBJ2-2; D gene unclear. Trimming stripped 2 bases from V and 1 base from J, with 17 bases between. The germline gives CDR1 SEHNR, CDR2 FQNEAQ (reference sequence). This CDR3 has 18 residues. The CDR3: CASSLKAGDYKNTGELFF. CDR3 in DNA: TGTGCCAGCAGCTTAAAGGCAGGAGATTACAAGAACACCGGGGAGCTGTTTTTT.

This clone was found once. J is TRBJ2-7 and V is TRBV27, with D maybe TRBD1 (6 bases). The CDR3 is 16 residues long. Germline lookup yields CDR1 MNHEY and CDR2 SMNVEV (reference sequence). Trimming removed 5 bases from V and 1 base from J, with 18 bases in between. CDR3 DNA: TGTGCCAGCAGTACAAAATGGACAGACCAGTCCTACGAGCAGTACTTC. Translation gives CASSTKWTDQSYEQYF.

The gene calls are TRBV5-1 and TRBJ2-1, with 8 bases aligning to TRBD2. V trimming: 1 base; J trimming: 8 bases; junction bases outside the gene matches: 11. Germline V CDR1 and CDR2: SGHRS, YFSETQ. The CDR3 contains 16 residues. In DNA, the CDR3 is TGCGCCAGCAGCTTGCTTCCAAGCGGGAGTAGCCATGAGCAGTTCTTC. Residues: CASSLLPSGSSHEQFF.

V gene TRBV29-1 combines with J gene TRBJ2-7; D is perhaps TRBD1 (6 bases). Germline V lookup: CDR1 SQVTM, CDR2 ANQGSEA. V dropped 7 bases and J dropped 0 bases, with 19 bases sitting between them. The CDR3 runs to 15 residues. The CDR3 sequence: CSARGNPTASYEQYF. The CDR3 DNA is TGCAGCGCCAGGGGAAATCCGACGGCCTCCTACGAGCAGTACTTC.

The genes are TRBV7-2 and TRBJ1-4; a weak D match, TRBD1 (5 bases). V gave up 0 bases and J gave up 0 bases, with 11 bases separating them. The CDR3 totals 17 residues. Germline CDR1 SGHTA, CDR2 FQGNSA. The CDR3 sequence: CASSLAGRGATNEKLFF. The CDR3 coding sequence is TGTGCCAGCAGCTTAGCGGGGAGGGGAGCAACTAATGAAAAACTGTTTTTT.

This chain joins TRBV4-1 and TRBJ2-1; D is uncertain. The V end was cut by 1 base, the J end by 8 bases, with 9 bases between. The CDR3 totals 13 residues. Germline CDR1 is MGHRA and CDR2 is YSYEKL. Here the CDR3 DNA reads TGCGCCAGCAGCCAAGCCAGATCCGATGAGCAGTTCTTC. Protein: CASSQARSDEQFF.

The V and J genes are TRBV5-4 and TRBJ2-1; 10 nucleotides agree with TRBD2. This CDR3 spans 16 amino acids. V lost 3 bases to trimming and J lost 3 bases; unmatched junction nucleotides: 6. CDR1 is SGHNT and CDR2 is YYREEE in the germline V gene (reference sequence). The CDR3 region is CASSSPGTSDYNEQFF. In DNA, the CDR3 is TGTGCCAGCAGCTCCCCAGGGACTAGCGACTACAATGAGCAGTTCTTC.

The chain is built from TRBV19 and TRBJ2-7, with a tentative D call TRBD1 (6 bases). V lost 1 base and J 2 bases, leaving 9 bases between the germline ends. Germline assignment: CDR1 LNHDA and CDR2 SQIVND (reference sequence). This CDR3 has 14 residues. For the CDR3, the DNA is TGTGCCAGTAGTATAGGAGGACAGACCTACGAGCAGTACTTC. It yields the protein CASSIGGQTYEQYF.

The V call is TRBV5-1, the J call TRBJ2-7; 9 nucleotides match TRBD1. V shed 0 bases, J shed 1 base, and the junction held 5 bases outside the gene matches. This CDR3 has 16 amino acids. Germline V gene lookup returns CDR1 SGHRS and CDR2 YFSETQ. The CDR3 DNA is TGCGCCAGCAGCTTGGCCTATGGACAGGGGTCCTACGAGCAGTACTTC. Translated: CASSLAYGQGSYEQYF.

Only a few counts were recorded for this clone. This rearrangement joins TRBV11-1 to TRBJ2-7; TRBD1 is a possible D gene (5 bases). Germline V gene lookup returns CDR1 SGHAT and CDR2 FQDESV (reference sequence). The length of the CDR3 is 14 residues. The V end was cut by 2 bases, the J end by 2 bases, with 10 bases between. This CDR3 reads CASSLLGRPYEQYF. The DNA of the CDR3 is TGTGCCAGCAGCTTATTGGGGCGACCCTACGAGCAGTACTTC.

The chain uses TRBV7-2 and TRBJ1-2; D is unclear. The length of the CDR3 is 18 residues. V gave up 0 bases and J gave up 0 bases, with 17 bases separating them. Germline V gene data show CDR1 as SGHTA and CDR2 as FQGNSA. The CDR3 reads CASSLALLVSGANYGYTF. CDR3 DNA: TGTGCCAGCAGCTTAGCCCTCCTGGTGTCAGGAGCTAACTATGGCTACACCTTC.

V is TRBV19 and J is TRBJ2-7, with 13 bases matching TRBD2. Trimming at V came to 4 bases and at J to 5 bases, leaving 11 bases not matched to a gene. Germline V gene data show CDR1 as LNHDA and CDR2 as SQIVND (reference sequence). The CDR3 contains 17 residues. The CDR3 is CASSKGLAGTFWDEQYF. In DNA form, the CDR3 reads TGTGCCAGTAGTAAGGGACTAGCGGGGACATTCTGGGACGAGCAGTACTTC.

In DNA, the CDR3 is TGTGCCAGCAGCTTAGCAGCCTCCTACGAGCAGTACTTC. Its translation is CASSLAASYEQYF. The J gene is TRBJ2-7, the V gene TRBV7-9; D is undetermined. The CDR3 contains 13 residues. From germline, CDR1 is SEHNR and CDR2 FQNEAQ (reference sequence). V dropped 0 bases and J dropped 0 bases, with 3 bases sitting between them. Supplemented by reference TRBV7-9 and TRBJ2-7, the full variable domain reads DTGVSQNPRHKITKRGQNVTFRCDPISEHNRLYWYRQTLGQGPEFLTYFQNEAQLEKSRLLSDRFSAERPKGSFSTLEIQRTEQGDSAMYLCASSLAASYEQYFGPGTRLTVT.

This chain connects TRBV9 to TRBJ2-3, with a possible D match to TRBD2 (5 bases). Trimming pared 3 bases from V and 0 bases from J, leaving 14 bases between. The CDR3 consists of 16 residues. Germline lookup yields CDR1 SGDLS and CDR2 YYNGEE. The CDR3 reads CASSAIGLASTDTQYF. In nucleotides, the CDR3 is TGTGCCAGCAGCGCAATTGGACTCGCTAGCACAGATACGCAGTATTTT.

Here the CDR3 DNA reads TGTGCCAGTAGTCCGAGTCAGGGGAACACTGAAGCTTTCTTT. This encodes CASSPSQGNTEAFF. This rearrangement joins TRBV19 to TRBJ1-1, with a possible D match to TRBD1 (5 bases). The germline V gene has CDR1 LNHDA and CDR2 SQIVND (reference sequence). The V end was cut by 5 bases, the J end by 1 base, with 11 bases between. The CDR3 runs to 14 residues.

The CDR3 is CASSRGRDSNTEAFF. Written as DNA, the CDR3 is TGCGCCAGCAGCCGAGGTCGGGATTCGAACACTGAAGCTTTCTTT. This chain links TRBV4-3 with TRBJ1-1; D gene ambiguous. Trimming pared 4 bases from V and 1 base from J, leaving 13 bases between. Germline CDR1 reads LGHNA; CDR2 reads YSLEER. The CDR3 runs to 15 residues.

This chain uses TRBV6-4 with TRBJ2-7, with unresolved D. This CDR3 is 14 amino acids long. V lost 7 bases and J 3 bases, leaving 16 bases between the germline ends. Germline V CDR1 and CDR2: MRHNA, SNTAGT. DNA for the CDR3: TGTGCCAGCACCAGCCCCCGAGCCAGCTACGAGCAGTACTTC. Translation: CASTSPRASYEQYF.